Detailed here is one TCR beta chain. Per the study methods: Amplified reference gene primers provided the basis for estimating nucleated cell counts. Assay used: immunoSEQ multiplex PCR; TCRdb lists only in-frame clones, some missing. D and trimming come from the DNA, and the V and J calls and clone size come from that table. The data show 350,000 to 500,000 clones, with around 90% seen just once and approximately 0.92% held by the top ten. CDR1 is SGHRS, CDR2 YFSETQ, per germline. This CDR3 region has 14 residues. The V and J ends lost 7 bases and 2 bases respectively, with 16 bases between them. The data stem from a study of blood T cell repertoires in COVID-19. Study at large: Samples came from the United States, Italy and Spain, spanning acute and convalescent COVID-19. T cells, B-cell-depleted T cells, or PBMCs supplied cDNA or gDNA.

The TCR comes from a man between 18 and 35 years old with COVID-19, enrolled during active disease. The chain carries TRBV5-1 and TRBJ2-7, with TRBD1 as a possible D gene (5 bases). Sequenced sample: peripheral blood. The CDR3 DNA reads TGCGCCAGCTCCGAGCAGGGTGGGCCCTACGAGCAGTACTTC. It specifies CASSEQGGPYEQYF.